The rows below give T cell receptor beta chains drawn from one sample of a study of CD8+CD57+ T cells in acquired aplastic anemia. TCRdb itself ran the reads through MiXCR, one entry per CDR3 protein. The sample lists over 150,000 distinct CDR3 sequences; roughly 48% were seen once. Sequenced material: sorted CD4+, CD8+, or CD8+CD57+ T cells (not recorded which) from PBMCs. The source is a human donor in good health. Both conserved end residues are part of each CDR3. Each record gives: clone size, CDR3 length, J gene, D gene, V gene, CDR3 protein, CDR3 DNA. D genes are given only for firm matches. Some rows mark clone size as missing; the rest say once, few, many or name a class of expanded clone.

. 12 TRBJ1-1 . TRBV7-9 CASTLAGAEAFF TGTGCCAGCACTTTGGCGGGTGCTGAAGCTTTCTTT
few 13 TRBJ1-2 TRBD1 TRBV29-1 CSVGPTGVSGYTF TGCAGCGTTGGCCCTACAGGGGTAAGCGGCTACACCTTC
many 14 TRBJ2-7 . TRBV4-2 CASSQDRASYEQYF TGTGCCAGCAGCCAAGATCGGGCTAGCTACGAGCAGTACTTC
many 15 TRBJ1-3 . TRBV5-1 CASSFSHASGNTIYF TGCGCCAGCAGCTTCTCCCATGCCTCTGGAAACACCATATATTTT
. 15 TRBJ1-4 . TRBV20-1 CSAPDRPATNEKLFF TGCAGTGCCCCAGACAGGCCAGCAACTAATGAAAAACTGTTTTTT
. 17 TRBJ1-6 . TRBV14 CASSQFYGDIGNKPLHF TGTGCCAGCAGCCAATTTTATGGGGACATTGGTAATAAACCCCTCCACTTT
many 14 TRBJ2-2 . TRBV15 CATSRGRETGELFF TGTGCCACCAGCAGAGGCAGGGAAACCGGGGAGCTGTTTTTT
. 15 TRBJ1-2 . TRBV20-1 CSARDVGGASSGYTF TGCAGTGCTAGAGATGTGGGGGGCGCGAGTTCTGGCTACACCTTC
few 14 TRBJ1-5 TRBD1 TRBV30 CAWNPGGSSQPQHF TGTGCCTGGAACCCAGGGGGTAGTAGTCAGCCCCAGCATTTT
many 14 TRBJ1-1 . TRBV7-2 CASSRGGKSAEAFF TGTGCCAGCAGCCGGGGGGGCAAAAGCGCTGAAGCTTTCTTT
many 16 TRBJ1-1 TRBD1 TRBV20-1 CSAPDRGGKVNTEAFF TGCAGTGCCCCAGACAGGGGCGGGAAGGTGAACACTGAAGCTTTCTTT
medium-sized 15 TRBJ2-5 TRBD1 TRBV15 CATSRDTSGQLTQYF TGTGCCACCAGCAGAGATACGTCGGGACAGTTGACCCAGTACTTC
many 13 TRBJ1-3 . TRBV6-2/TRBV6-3 CASSYHSGNTIYF TGTGCCAGCAGTTACCACTCTGGAAACACCATATATTTT
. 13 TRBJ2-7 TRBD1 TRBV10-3 CATRDRETYEQYF TGTGCCACCCGGGACAGGGAGACATACGAGCAGTACTTC
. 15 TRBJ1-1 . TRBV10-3 CAISDTGKMNTEAFF TGTGCCATCAGCGACACAGGGAAAATGAACACTGAAGCTTTCTTT
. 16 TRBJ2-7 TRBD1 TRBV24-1 CATSDPGTGATYEQYF TGTGCCACCAGTGATCCTGGGACAGGGGCAACCTACGAGCAGTACTTC
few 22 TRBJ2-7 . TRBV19 CASSIERAGNRGPLTYSYEQYF TGTGCCAGTAGTATAGAAAGGGCGGGGAACAGGGGTCCCCTAACGTACTCCTACGAGCAGTACTTC
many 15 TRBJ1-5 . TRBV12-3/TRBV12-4 CASSSGPTSNQPQHF TGTGCCAGCAGTTCAGGGCCAACCTCAAATCAGCCCCAGCATTTT
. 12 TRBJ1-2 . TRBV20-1 CSAYQLNYGYTF TGCAGTGCCTACCAGTTAAACTATGGCTACACCTTC
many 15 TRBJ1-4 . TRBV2 CASSEARGPNEKLFF TGTGCCAGCAGTGAAGCGCGAGGGCCTAATGAAAAACTGTTTTTT
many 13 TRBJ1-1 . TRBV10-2 CASTKGGITEAFF TGCGCCAGCACCAAGGGGGGGATCACTGAAGCTTTCTTT
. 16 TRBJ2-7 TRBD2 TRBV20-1 CSARDFRLAEQYEQYF TGCAGTGCTAGAGATTTTCGACTAGCGGAGCAATACGAGCAGTACTTC
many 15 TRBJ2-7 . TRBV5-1 CASSLWEGVSFEQYF TGCGCCAGCAGCTTGTGGGAAGGTGTAAGTTTCGAGCAGTACTTC
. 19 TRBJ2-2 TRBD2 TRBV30 CAWSPLRGLAGGQSGELFF TGTGCCTGGAGTCCCCTAAGGGGACTAGCGGGGGGGCAGAGCGGGGAGCTGTTTTTT
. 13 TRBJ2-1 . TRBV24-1 CATRKGLYNEQFF TGTGCCACCCGTAAGGGCCTATACAATGAGCAGTTCTTC
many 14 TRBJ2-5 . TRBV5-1 CASSFREVGETQYF TGCGCCAGCAGCTTTCGGGAAGTGGGAGAGACCCAGTACTTC
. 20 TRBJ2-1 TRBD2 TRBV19 CASSTRGRAILSGPYNEQFF TGTGCCAGTAGTACGCGCGGGAGGGCCATCCTTTCGGGACCCTACAATGAGCAGTTCTTC
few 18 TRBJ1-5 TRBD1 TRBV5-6 CASSSGTGDHYSNQPQHF TGTGCCAGCAGCTCAGGGACAGGGGACCATTATAGCAATCAGCCCCAGCATTTT
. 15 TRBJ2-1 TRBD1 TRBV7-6 CASSSGTVNYNEQFF TGTGCCAGCAGCTCCGGGACAGTGAACTACAATGAGCAGTTCTTC
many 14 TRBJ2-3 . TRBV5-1 CASSLARSTDTQYF TGCGCCAGCAGCTTGGCTCGCAGCACAGATACGCAGTATTTT
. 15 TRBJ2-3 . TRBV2 CASSWSGDLGDTQYF TGTGCCAGCAGTTGGTCGGGAGACCTGGGCGATACGCAGTATTTT
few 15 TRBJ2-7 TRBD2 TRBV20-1 CSAREGLAGTYEQYF TGCAGTGCTAGAGAGGGACTAGCGGGAACCTACGAGCAGTACTTC
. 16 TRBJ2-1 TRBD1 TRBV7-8 CASSLKRDRLYNEQFF TGTGCCAGCAGCTTAAAACGGGACAGGCTATACAATGAGCAGTTCTTC
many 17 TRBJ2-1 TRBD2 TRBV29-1 CSVGQPGLAGAVNEQFF TGCAGCGTTGGACAACCGGGACTAGCGGGGGCGGTCAATGAGCAGTTCTTC
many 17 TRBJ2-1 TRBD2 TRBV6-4 CASSDSPLGRGGNEQFF TGTGCCAGCAGTGACTCGCCTCTCGGGAGGGGCGGGAATGAGCAGTTCTTC
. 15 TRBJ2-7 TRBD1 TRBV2 CASSTGQGISYEQYF TGTGCCAGCAGCACAGGACAGGGAATCTCCTACGAGCAGTACTTC
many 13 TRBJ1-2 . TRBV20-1 CSARDAKGNGYTF TGCAGTGCTAGAGATGCGAAGGGAAACGGCTACACCTTC
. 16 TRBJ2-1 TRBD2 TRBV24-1 CATSDSGLAGYNEQFF TGTGCCACCAGTGATTCGGGCCTAGCGGGATACAATGAGCAGTTCTTC
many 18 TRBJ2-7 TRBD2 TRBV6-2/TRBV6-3 CASSYRPLLAGGRYEQYF TGTGCCAGCAGTTACAGGCCCCTTCTAGCGGGAGGTCGATACGAGCAGTACTTC
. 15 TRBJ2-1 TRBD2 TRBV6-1 CASSPTAGGRNEQFF TGTGCCAGCAGCCCCACGGCGGGGGGGCGGAATGAGCAGTTCTTC
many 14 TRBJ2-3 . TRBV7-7 CASSQGGASDTQYF TGTGCCAGCAGTCAGGGGGGGGCCTCAGATACGCAGTATTTT
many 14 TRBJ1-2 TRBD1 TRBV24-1 CATSDRGTDPGYTF TGTGCCACCAGTGACCGTGGGACAGATCCCGGCTACACCTTC
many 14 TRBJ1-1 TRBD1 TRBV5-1 CASSQRQGAAEAFF TGCGCCAGCAGCCAGCGACAGGGGGCAGCTGAAGCTTTCTTT
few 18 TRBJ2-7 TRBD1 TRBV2 CASSEPGQVPFLAYEQYF TGTGCCAGCAGTGAACCGGGACAGGTCCCCTTCTTGGCTTACGAGCAGTACTTC
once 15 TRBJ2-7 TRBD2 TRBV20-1 CSARGDSGSGYEQYF TGCAGTGCTAGAGGGGATAGCGGGAGTGGGTACGAGCAGTACTTC
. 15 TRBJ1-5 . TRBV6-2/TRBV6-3 CASSYQLRSEQPQHF TGTGCCAGCAGTTACCAGCTCCGGTCCGAACAGCCCCAGCATTTT
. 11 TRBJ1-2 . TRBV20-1 CSARRVCGYTF TGCAGTGCTCGACGGGTCTGTGGCTACACCTTC
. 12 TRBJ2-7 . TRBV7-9 CASSLAGVEQYF TGTGCCAGCAGCTTAGCGGGAGTTGAGCAGTACTTC
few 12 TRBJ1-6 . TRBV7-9 CASSLVGETLHF TGTGCCAGCAGCTTGGTTGGGGAAACCCTCCACTTT
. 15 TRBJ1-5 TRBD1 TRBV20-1 CSARRTGGSNQPQHF TGCAGTGCCAGAAGGACAGGCGGTAGCAATCAGCCCCAGCATTTT
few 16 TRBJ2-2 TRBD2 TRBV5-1 CASSFLAGGNTGELFF TGCGCCAGCAGCTTCTTAGCGGGGGGGAACACCGGGGAGCTGTTTTTT
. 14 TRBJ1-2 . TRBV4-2 CASSQPDTTHGYTF TGTGCCAGCAGCCAACCGGACACCACCCATGGCTACACCTTC
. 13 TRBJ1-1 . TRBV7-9 CASSSVWGSEAFF TGTGCCAGCAGCTCTGTTTGGGGGTCTGAAGCTTTCTTT